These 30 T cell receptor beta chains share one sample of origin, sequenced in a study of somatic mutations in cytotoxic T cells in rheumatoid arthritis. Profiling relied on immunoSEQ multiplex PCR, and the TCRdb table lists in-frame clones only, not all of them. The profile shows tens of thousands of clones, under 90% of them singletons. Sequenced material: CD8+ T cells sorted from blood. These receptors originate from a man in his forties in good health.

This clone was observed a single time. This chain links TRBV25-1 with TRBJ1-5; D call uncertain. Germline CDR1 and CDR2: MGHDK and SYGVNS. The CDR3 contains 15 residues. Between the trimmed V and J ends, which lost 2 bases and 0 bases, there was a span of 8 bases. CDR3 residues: CASSEGVLSNQPQHF. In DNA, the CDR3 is TGTGCCAGCAGTGAAGGGGTTCTTAGCAATCAGCCCCAGCATTTT.

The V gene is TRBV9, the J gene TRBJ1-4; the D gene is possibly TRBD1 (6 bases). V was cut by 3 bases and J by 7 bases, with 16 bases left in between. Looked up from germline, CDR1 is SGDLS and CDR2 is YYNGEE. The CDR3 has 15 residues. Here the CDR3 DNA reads TGTGCCAGCAGCGCTTCATCCAGGGGAGGTGAAAAACTGTTTTTT. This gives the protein CASSASSRGGEKLFF. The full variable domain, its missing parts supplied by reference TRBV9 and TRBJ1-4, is DSGVTQTPKHLITATGQRVTLRCSPRSGDLSVYWYQQSLDQGLQFLIQYYNGEERAKGNILERFSAQQFPDLHSELNLSSLELGDSALYFCASSASSRGGEKLFFGSGTQLSVL.

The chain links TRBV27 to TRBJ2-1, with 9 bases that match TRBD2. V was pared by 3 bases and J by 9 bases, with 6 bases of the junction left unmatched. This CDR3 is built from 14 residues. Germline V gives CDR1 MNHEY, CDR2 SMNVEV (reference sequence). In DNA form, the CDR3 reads TGTGCCAGCAGTTTGGTGAGCGGGAGGCCTGAGCAGTTCTTC. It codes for CASSLVSGRPEQFF.

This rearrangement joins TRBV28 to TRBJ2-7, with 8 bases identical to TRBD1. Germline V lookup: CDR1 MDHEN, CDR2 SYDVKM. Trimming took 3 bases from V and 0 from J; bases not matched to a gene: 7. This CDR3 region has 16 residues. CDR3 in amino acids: CASSFDSGTGSYEQYF. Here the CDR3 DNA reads TGTGCCAGCAGTTTTGATTCCGGGACAGGCTCCTACGAGCAGTACTTC.

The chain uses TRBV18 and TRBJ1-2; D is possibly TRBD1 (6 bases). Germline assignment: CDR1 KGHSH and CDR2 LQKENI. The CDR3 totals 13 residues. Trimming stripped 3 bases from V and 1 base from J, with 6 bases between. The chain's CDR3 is CASSPDSNYGYTF. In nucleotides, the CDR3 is TGTGCCAGCTCACCGGACAGTAACTATGGCTACACCTTC.

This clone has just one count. CDR3 DNA sequence: TGTGCCAGCAGTTACGCCCACGAGCAGTACTTC. As protein: CASSYAHEQYF. V and J are TRBV6-5 and TRBJ2-7; D is unclear. V was cut by 2 bases and J by 5 bases, with 4 bases left in between. The CDR3 extends over 11 amino acids. Germline CDR1 MNHEY, CDR2 SVGAGI.

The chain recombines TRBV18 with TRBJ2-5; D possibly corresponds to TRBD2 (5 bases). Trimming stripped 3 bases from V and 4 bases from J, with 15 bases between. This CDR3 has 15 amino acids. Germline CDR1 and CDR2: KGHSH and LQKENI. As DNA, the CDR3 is TGTGCCAGCTCACCCGGACTTGGCCTACTAGAGACCCAGTACTTC. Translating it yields CASSPGLGLLETQYF.

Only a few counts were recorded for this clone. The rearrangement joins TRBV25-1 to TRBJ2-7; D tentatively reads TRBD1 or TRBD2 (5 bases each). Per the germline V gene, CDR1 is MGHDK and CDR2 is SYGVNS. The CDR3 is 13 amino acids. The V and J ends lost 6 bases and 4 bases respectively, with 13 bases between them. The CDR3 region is CASRRDGWYEQYF. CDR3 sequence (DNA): TGTGCCAGCAGAAGGGACGGGTGGTACGAGCAGTACTTC.

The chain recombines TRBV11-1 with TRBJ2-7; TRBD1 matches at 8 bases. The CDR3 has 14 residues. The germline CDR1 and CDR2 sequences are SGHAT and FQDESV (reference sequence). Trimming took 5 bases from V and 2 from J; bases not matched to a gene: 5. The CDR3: CASSPGQVTYEQYF. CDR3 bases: TGTGCCAGCAGCCCGGGACAGGTCACCTACGAGCAGTACTTC.

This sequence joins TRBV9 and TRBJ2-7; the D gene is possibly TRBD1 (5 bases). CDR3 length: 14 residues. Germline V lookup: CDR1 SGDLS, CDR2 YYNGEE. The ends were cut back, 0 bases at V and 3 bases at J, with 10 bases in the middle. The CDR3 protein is CASSVGGGNYEQYF. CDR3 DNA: TGTGCCAGCAGCGTAGGGGGCGGAAACTACGAGCAGTACTTC.

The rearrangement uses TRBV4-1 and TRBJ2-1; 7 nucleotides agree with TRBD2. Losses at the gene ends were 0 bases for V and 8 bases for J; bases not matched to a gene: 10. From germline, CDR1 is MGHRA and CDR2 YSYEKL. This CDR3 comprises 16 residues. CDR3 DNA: TGCGCCAGCAGCCAAGAACCTAGCGGATGGTCAGATGAGCAGTTCTTC. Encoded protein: CASSQEPSGWSDEQFF.

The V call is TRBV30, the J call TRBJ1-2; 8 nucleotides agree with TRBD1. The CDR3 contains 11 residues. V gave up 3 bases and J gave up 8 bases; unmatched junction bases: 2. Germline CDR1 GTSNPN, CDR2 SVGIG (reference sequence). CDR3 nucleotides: TGTGCCTGGAGGACAGGGGCCGGCTACACCTTC. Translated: CAWRTGAGYTF.

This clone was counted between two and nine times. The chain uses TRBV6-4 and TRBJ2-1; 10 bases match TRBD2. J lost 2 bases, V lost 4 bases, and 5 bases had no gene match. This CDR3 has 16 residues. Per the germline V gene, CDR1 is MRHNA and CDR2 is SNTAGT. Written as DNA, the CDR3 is TGTGCCAGCAGTGCTAGCGGGAGCGAAACCTACAATGAGCAGTTCTTC. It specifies CASSASGSETYNEQFF.

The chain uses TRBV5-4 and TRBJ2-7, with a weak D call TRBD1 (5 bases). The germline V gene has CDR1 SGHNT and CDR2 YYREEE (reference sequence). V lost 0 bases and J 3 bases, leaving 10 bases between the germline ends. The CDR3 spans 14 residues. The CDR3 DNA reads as TGTGCCAGCAGCTTGGCCGGCCAGGGCTACGAGCAGTACTTC. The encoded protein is CASSLAGQGYEQYF.

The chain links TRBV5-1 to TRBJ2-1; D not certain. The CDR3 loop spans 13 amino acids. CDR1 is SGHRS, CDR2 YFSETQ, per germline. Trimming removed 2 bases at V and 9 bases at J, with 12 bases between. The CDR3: CASSFGIMTEQFF. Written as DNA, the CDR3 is TGCGCCAGCAGCTTTGGGATCATGACTGAGCAGTTCTTC.

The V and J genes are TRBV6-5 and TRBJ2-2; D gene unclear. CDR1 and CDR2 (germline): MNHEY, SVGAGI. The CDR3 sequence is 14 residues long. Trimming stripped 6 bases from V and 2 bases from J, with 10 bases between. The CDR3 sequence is CASRAGENTGELFF. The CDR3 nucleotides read TGTGCCAGCAGAGCTGGAGAAAACACCGGGGAGCTGTTTTTT.

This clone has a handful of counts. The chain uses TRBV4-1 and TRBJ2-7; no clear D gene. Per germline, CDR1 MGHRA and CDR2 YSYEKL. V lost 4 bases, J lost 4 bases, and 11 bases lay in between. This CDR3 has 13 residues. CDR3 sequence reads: CASSLGRVYEQYF. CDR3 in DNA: TGCGCCAGCAGCCTAGGTCGGGTATACGAGCAGTACTTC.

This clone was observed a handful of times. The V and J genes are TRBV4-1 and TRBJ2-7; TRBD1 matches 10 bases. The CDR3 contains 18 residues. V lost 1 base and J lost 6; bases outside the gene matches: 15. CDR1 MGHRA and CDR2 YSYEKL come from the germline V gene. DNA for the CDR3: TGCGCCAGCAGCCAAGCTGACCTTTCGGGACAGGGGAGGTTCGAGCAGTACTTC. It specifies CASSQADLSGQGRFEQYF.

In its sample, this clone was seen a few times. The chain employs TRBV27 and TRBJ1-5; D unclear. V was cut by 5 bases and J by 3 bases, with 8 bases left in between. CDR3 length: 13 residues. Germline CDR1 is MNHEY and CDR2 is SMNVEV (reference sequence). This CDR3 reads CASSAGYNQPQHF. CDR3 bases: TGTGCCAGCAGTGCCGGGTACAATCAGCCCCAGCATTTT.

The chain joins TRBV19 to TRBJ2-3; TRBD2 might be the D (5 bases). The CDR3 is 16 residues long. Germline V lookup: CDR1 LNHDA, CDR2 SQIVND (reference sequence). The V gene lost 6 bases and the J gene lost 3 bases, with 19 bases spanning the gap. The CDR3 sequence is CASSALRDLETDTQYF. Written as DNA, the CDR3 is TGTGCCAGTAGCGCCCTCCGGGATCTCGAAACAGATACGCAGTATTTT.

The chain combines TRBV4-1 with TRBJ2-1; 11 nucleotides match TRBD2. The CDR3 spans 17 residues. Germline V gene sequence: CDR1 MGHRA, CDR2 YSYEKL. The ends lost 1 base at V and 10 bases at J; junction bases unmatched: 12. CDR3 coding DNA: TGCGCCAGCAGCCAAGGGAGGACGACTAGCGGGAATGGGGAGCAGTTCTTC. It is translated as CASSQGRTTSGNGEQFF.

Written as DNA, the CDR3 is TGTGCCAGCAGATCAAAACCGGACAGGGACGCTTTCTTT. Its translation: CASRSKPDRDAFF. The chain has TRBV28 and TRBJ1-1; 8 positions agree with TRBD1. The CDR3 sequence is 13 residues long. Germline CDR1 reads MDHEN; CDR2 reads SYDVKM. The ends lost 6 bases at V and 11 bases at J; junction bases unmatched: 11.

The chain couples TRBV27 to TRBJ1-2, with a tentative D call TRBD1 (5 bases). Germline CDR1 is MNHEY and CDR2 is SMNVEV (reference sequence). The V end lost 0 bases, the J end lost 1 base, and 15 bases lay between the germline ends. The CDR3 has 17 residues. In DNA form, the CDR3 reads TGTGCCAGCAGTTTATCGCTCGGGAGGGGACTTAACTATGGCTACACCTTC. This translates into CASSLSLGRGLNYGYTF.

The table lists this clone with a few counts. CDR3 DNA: TGTGCCAGCAGCAAACACGACAGGGTCCCAAACTATGGCTACACCTTC. Its protein is CASSKHDRVPNYGYTF. The J gene is TRBJ1-2, the V gene TRBV11-2, with TRBD1 matching 7 bases. Germline-derived CDR1 and CDR2 are SGHAT and FQNNGV. The V gene end was trimmed by 5 bases and the J gene end by 2 bases; junction bases not matched to a gene: 11. The CDR3 consists of 16 residues.

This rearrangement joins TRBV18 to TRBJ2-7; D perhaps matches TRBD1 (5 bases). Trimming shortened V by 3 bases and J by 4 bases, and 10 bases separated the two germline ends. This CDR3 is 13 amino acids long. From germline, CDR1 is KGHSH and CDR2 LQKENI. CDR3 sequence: CASSPQTEYEQYF. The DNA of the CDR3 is TGTGCCAGCTCACCCCAGACAGAGTACGAGCAGTACTTC.

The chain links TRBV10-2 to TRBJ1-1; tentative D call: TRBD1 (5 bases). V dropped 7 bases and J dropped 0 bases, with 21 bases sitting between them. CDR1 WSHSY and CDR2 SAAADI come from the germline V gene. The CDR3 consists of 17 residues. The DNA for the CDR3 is TGCGCCAGCAACGATCCCGGGGCGGGAAGTATGAACACTGAAGCTTTCTTT. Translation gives CASNDPGAGSMNTEAFF.

CDR3 protein: CASTPGQIYEQYF. CDR3 bases: TGTGCCAGCACCCCAGGACAGATCTACGAGCAGTACTTC. The chain has TRBV28 and TRBJ2-7, with a possible D match to TRBD1 (6 bases). Germline loops: CDR1 MDHEN, CDR2 SYDVKM. V dropped 7 bases and J dropped 3 bases, with 13 bases sitting between them. The CDR3 totals 13 residues.

The CDR3 DNA is TGCGCCAGCAGCCGCGGGACAGGGCTGATGAACACTGAAGCTTTCTTT. It yields the protein CASSRGTGLMNTEAFF. This chain uses TRBV4-1 with TRBJ1-1; 9 bases line up with TRBD1. Germline assignment: CDR1 MGHRA and CDR2 YSYEKL. The CDR3 extends over 16 amino acids. Trimming took 4 bases from V and 0 from J; bases not matched to a gene: 6.

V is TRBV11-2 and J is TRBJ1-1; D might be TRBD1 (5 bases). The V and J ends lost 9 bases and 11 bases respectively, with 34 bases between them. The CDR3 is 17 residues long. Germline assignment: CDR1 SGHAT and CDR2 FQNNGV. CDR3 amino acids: CASSTPQEKGDWASAFF. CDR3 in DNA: TGTGCCAGTTCGACCCCACAGGAAAAAGGGGATTGGGCCTCGGCTTTCTTT.

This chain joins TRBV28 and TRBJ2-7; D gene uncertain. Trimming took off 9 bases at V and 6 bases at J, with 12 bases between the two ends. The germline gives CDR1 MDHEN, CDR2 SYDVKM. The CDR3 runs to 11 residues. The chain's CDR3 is CASAWSSEQYF. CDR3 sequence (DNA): TGTGCCAGTGCTTGGTCGAGCGAGCAGTACTTC.